The clone carrying this T cell receptor (beta chain) was counted only a few times. Its antigen remains unidentified. This entry comes from a study of T-cell memory formation after mild COVID-19. Looking at the study overall: Clustering of TCRs was largely donor specific.

This CDR3 has 14 amino acids. Per the germline V gene, CDR1 is SGHRS and CDR2 is YFSETQ. V lost 0 bases to trimming and J lost 6 bases, with 12 bases between them. TCRdb re-called the 5' RACE reads through MiXCR, storing one row per CDR3 protein. The sample holds about 180,000 distinct CDR3 sequences, about a fifth seen once. Points from the study as a whole: Some clones that responded turned up in pre-infection memory, which suggests that cross-reactive memory joined in. Balance between CD4 and CD8 was seen in clones contracting day 15 to 85, and a CD4+ lean was seen in later expanders. Contracting CD4+ clones were located mainly in CM and EM, and CD8+ clones in EMRA.

The genes are TRBV5-1 and TRBJ1-2; D possibly corresponds to TRBD1 (5 bases). What was sequenced was PBMCs or a T cell subset sorted from them (not recorded which). This sequence was found in a man younger than 30 who had mild COVID-19 (a few samples of this study predate the infection). Cell type and time point are not known. The CDR3 sequence is CASSLEGPLNGYTF. CDR3 DNA sequence: TGCGCCAGCAGCTTGGAGGGGCCCTTGAATGGCTACACCTTC.